Sequencing of this T cell receptor (beta chain) was carried out in a study of cytomegalovirus exposure and HLA in healthy donors (dated by TCRdb to about 2017). Regarding the research as a whole: According to a later analysis, the 120 or so validation repertoires were produced on the same platform as the 680 or so repertoires of the first cohort. The study was designed to test whether signatures of past pathogen exposure could be identified by cataloging public T cell receptors. In addition to the first cohort of hundreds of subjects, a separate validation cohort of about 120 different subjects was used. To predict cytomegalovirus infection status, the study brought together high-throughput TCR immunosequencing, statistical association of individual TCRs with disease status, and machine learning.

The method behind the library was the immunoSEQ multiplex PCR assay. From the authors' description of their analysis: A statistical classification framework was developed to diagnose cytomegalovirus status using the catalog of TCR beta chain sequences. TCRdb retrieved this table from immuneACCESS and kept in-frame rearrangements only. Not all clones are present; in checked studies, unresolved V genes account for under half, and no reason is known for the remainder. V and J calls and clone size are given by that table; D and trimming were obtained from the DNA. The sample contains fewer than 350,000 clones, more than 75% of them found a single time. The ten most abundant clones make up approximately 0.94% of the sample. In the case of this clone: The target of this receptor is not known. Base qualities are missing; no much larger clone stands one base away.

The V end loses 3 bases and the J end loses 6 bases, and a stretch of 12 bases separates them. The germline V gene (reference sequence) supplies CDR1 MNHEY and CDR2 SMNVEV. The CDR3 sequence holds 14 residues, the cysteine and phenylalanine included. Only the CDR3 portion is preserved as DNA: 42 bases, with reading frame beginning at the first base. The donors belonged to the validation cohort of around 130 subjects, which was separate from the approximately 700-subject first cohort. Broader findings and caveats from the paper: The validation cohort had no HLA typing available for a later analysis, so co-occurrence within that cohort was assessed over all 120 or so repertoires. While some public TCRs were present in many individuals, most TCR sequences turned up only very rarely across donors. In vitro tests confirmed that a few of the cytomegalovirus-associated TCR beta chains recognize cytomegalovirus antigens. The classifier was reported to diagnose cytomegalovirus status with high specificity and sensitivity in both the original cohort and the validation cohort. Of the cluster scores, approximately 95% were above 0 in a later analysis, which found that TCRs clustered in the first cohort also tended to co-occur in the 120 validation repertoires. The study gave a list of some 150 TCR beta chains associated with cytomegalovirus. It was suggested by the authors that the approach could potentially be generalized to other disease states and immunological phenotypes.

Material: PBMCs. The V gene is TRBV27 and the J gene is TRBJ2-4; tentative D gene TRBD1, with 5 bases matching. This TCR derives from a woman aged 18-29 years in good health and CMV-seronegative. The CDR3 region: CASSLLAGRNIQYF. The sequence in DNA is TGTGCCAGCAGTTTGCTGGCAGGGCGAAACATTCAGTACTTC.